This passage covers 31 T cell receptor beta chains from one sample sequenced in a study of blood T cells in healthy people across ages. The use of a sample-barcoded 5' primer and a J-beta primer mix characterized a second PCR of roughly 6 to 11 cycles. TCRdb re-derived calls from the 5' RACE reads in MiXCR, one entry per CDR3 protein. Of 650,000 to 800,000 distinct CDR3 sequences in the sample, over 40% are singletons; the top ten hold 13%. The sample consisted of blood. The receptors were gathered from a woman older than 75 in good health.

The CDR3 reads CASSQASRMDTQYF. CDR3 bases: TGTGCCAGCAGCCAAGCTAGTCGGATGGATACGCAGTATTTT. The chain uses TRBV3-1 and TRBJ2-3, with no clear D. Germline-derived CDR1 and CDR2 are LGHDT and YNNKEL (reference sequence). Deletions cut 1 base from V and 6 bases from J, with 11 bases between. The CDR3 consists of 14 residues.

The V and J genes are TRBV29-1 and TRBJ1-3; unclear D gene. Germline CDR1 and CDR2: SQVTM and ANQGSEA. This CDR3 comprises 13 residues. V lost 6 bases, J lost 0 bases, and 9 bases lay in between. The CDR3 sequence is CSVVQSSGNTIYF. CDR3 sequence (DNA): TGCAGCGTCGTACAGAGCTCTGGAAACACCATATATTTT.

This clonotype was counted between two and nine times. This may be a read error: a much more frequent sequence differs by one nucleotide. The chain carries TRBV7-8 and TRBJ2-5; tentatively, D is TRBD2 (5 bases). Germline V CDR1 and CDR2: SGHVS, FQNEAQ. The CDR3 length is 15 residues. V lost 4 bases to trimming and J lost 4 bases, with 16 bases between them. CDR3 nucleotides: TGTGCCAGCAGCTCCGTTTTGGCTAGCAGAGAGACCCAGTACTTC. Its translation: CASSSVLASRETQYF.

Details on this clonotype: Given a much more abundant clone one base away, this may be a read error. J is TRBJ2-3 and V is TRBV11-2; weak D call: TRBD1 (5 bases). Per the germline V gene, CDR1 is SGHAT and CDR2 is FQNNGV. The CDR3 extends over 15 amino acids. Written as DNA, the CDR3 is TGTGCCAGCAGCTTAATCCAGGGTTCGTCGGATACGCGGTATTTT. As protein: CASSLIQGSSDTRYF.

This clonotype was observed a single time. The junction departs from germline at one end; a sequencing error may be responsible. This rearrangement joins TRBV6-6 to TRBJ2-1; TRBD2 agrees at 10 bases. The CDR3 spans 15 residues. Germline-derived CDR1 and CDR2 are MNHNY and SVGAGI (reference sequence). CDR3 protein: CASSLAGGSYNKQFF. In DNA form, the CDR3 reads TGTGCCAGCAGTTTAGCGGGAGGATCCTACAATAAGCAGTTCTTC.

This clonotype turned up a few times. CDR3 nucleotide sequence: TGTGCCAGCAGTGAAGGGTCACCCATTGTGACGTATTTT. This codes for CASSEGSPIVTYF. This sequence joins TRBV2 and TRBJ2-3; D is undetermined. The V and J ends lost 1 base and 14 bases respectively, with 16 bases between them. The CDR3 has 13 amino acids. The germline CDR1 and CDR2 sequences are SNHLY and FYNNEI.

This clonotype was seen a few times. This sequence joins TRBV5-1 and TRBJ2-7, with a tentative D call TRBD1 (6 bases). The ends were cut back, 3 bases at V and 0 bases at J, with 10 bases in the middle. Per germline, CDR1 SGHRS and CDR2 YFSETQ. The CDR3 spans 14 residues. The CDR3 region is CASSSGTFSYEQYF. CDR3 nucleotide sequence: TGCGCCAGCAGCTCCGGGACATTCTCCTACGAGCAGTACTTC.

A word on this clonotype: At one end the junction does not follow the germline gene, possibly because of a read error. This chain joins TRBV6-1 and TRBJ2-2; 13 bases agree with TRBD2. From germline, CDR1 is MNHNS and CDR2 SASEGT. The CDR3 has 18 residues. The CDR3 is CTSSQHGLAGEDTGELFF. The CDR3 DNA sequence: TGTACCAGCAGTCAACACGGACTAGCGGGAGAGGATACCGGGGAGCTGTTTTTT.

The chain uses TRBV4-2 and TRBJ2-6; 7 bases align to TRBD1. The ends lost 4 bases at V and 0 bases at J; junction bases unmatched: 9. This CDR3 has 18 residues. CDR1 and CDR2 from the germline V gene are LGHNA and YNFKEQ. The CDR3 spells CASSRSGQKSSGANVLTF. The CDR3 DNA follows: TGTGCCAGCAGCCGGTCGGGACAGAAGAGCTCTGGGGCCAACGTCCTGACTTTC.

V usage is TRBV20-1 and J usage is TRBJ2-5, with TRBD2 as a possible D gene (6 bases). V lost 4 bases, J lost 5 bases, and 14 bases lay in between. The germline gives CDR1 DFQATT, CDR2 SNEGSKA (reference sequence). This CDR3 has 13 amino acids. The DNA for the CDR3 is TGCAGTGCTATGACCGGGGGTAGGGAGACCCAGTACTTC. It specifies CSAMTGGRETQYF.

This clonotype occurred once. This chain connects TRBV20-1 to TRBJ1-1, with unresolved D. There are 11 residues in the CDR3. Germline V gives CDR1 DFQATT, CDR2 SNEGSKA (reference sequence). The CDR3 reads CRARQNTEAFF. In nucleotides, the CDR3 is TGCAGAGCCCGGCAGAACACTGAAGCTTTCTTT.

J is TRBJ1-5 and V is TRBV5-1, with a tentative D call TRBD1 (5 bases). The CDR3 consists of 14 residues. Trimming shortened V by 4 bases and J by 4 bases, and 12 bases separated the two germline ends. CDR1 and CDR2 (germline): SGHRS, YFSETQ. CDR3 DNA: TGCGCCAGCAGCCGGGACGGTCAAAATCAGCCCCAGCATTTT. It encodes CASSRDGQNQPQHF.

With regard to this clonotype: This may stem from a read error, because a much larger clone lies one nucleotide away. V gene TRBV20-1 combines with J gene TRBJ2-1; maybe TRBD2 (5 bases). CDR3 size: 13 residues. V lost 7 bases and J 0 bases, leaving 10 bases between the germline ends. Germline CDR1 reads DFQATT; CDR2 reads SNEGSKA (reference sequence). In DNA, the CDR3 is TGCAGTGTGCGACTACCCTCCTACAATGAGCAGTTCTTC. Amino acid sequence: CSVRLPSYNEQFF.

The CDR3 is CASPAGNRSYEQYF. The DNA for the CDR3 is TGTGCCAGCCCCGCGGGGAACCGCTCCTACGAGCAGTACTTC. The chain couples TRBV21-1 to TRBJ2-7; the table's TRBD2 call for D was not verified on the DNA. TRBV21-1 is a known pseudogene. The CDR3 sequence is 14 residues long.

The J gene is TRBJ2-5, the V gene TRBV9; D is perhaps TRBD1 (5 bases). This CDR3 is 13 amino acids long. CDR1 and CDR2 (germline): SGDLS, YYNGEE. Trimming took 3 bases from V and 3 from J, leaving 9 bases between them. As DNA, the CDR3 is TGTGCCAGCAGCGGCGGACACGAAGAGACCCAGTACTTC. Protein: CASSGGHEETQYF.

The chain recombines TRBV4-1 with TRBJ1-2; 12 bases map to TRBD1. Trimming removed 7 bases from V and 8 bases from J; junction bases left unmatched: 14. CDR1 is MGHRA and CDR2 is YSYEKL in the germline V gene. The CDR3 contains 16 residues. As DNA, the CDR3 is TGCGCCAGCACCCCGGGACAGGGGGCAGCCTATGGCGGCTACACCTTC. Its translation: CASTPGQGAAYGGYTF.

This clonotype was observed many times. The chain carries TRBV12-3 or TRBV12-4 and TRBJ2-7; no clear D gene. The CDR3 has 11 residues. Trimming took 3 bases from V and 7 from J, leaving 7 bases between them. CDR3 in DNA: TGTGCCAGCAGTTTTGCACGGGAGCAGTACTTC. Its translation is CASSFAREQYF.

This clonotype was recorded many times. The chain combines TRBV3-1 with TRBJ2-5; no clear D gene. Germline V CDR1 and CDR2: LGHDT, YNNKEL (reference sequence). V was cut by 6 bases and J by 5 bases, with 13 bases left in between. The CDR3 is made up of 13 amino acids. CDR3 sequence (DNA): TGTGCCAGCAGGTTGATGTCCGGGGAGACCCAGTACTTC. This sequence encodes CASRLMSGETQYF.

The table lists this clonotype with many counts. The chain links TRBV29-1 to TRBJ2-3, with TRBD2 identical over 9 bases. Trimming at V came to 7 bases and at J to 2 bases, leaving 16 bases not matched to a gene. The CDR3 totals 17 residues. Germline CDR1 SQVTM, CDR2 ANQGSEA. Here the CDR3 reads CSALKRGDLIVTDTQYF. The CDR3 nucleotides are TGCAGCGCCCTAAAGCGGGGGGACCTTATAGTCACAGATACGCAGTATTTT.

The gene calls are TRBV5-1 and TRBJ2-2; TRBD2 matches 7 bases. CDR1 is SGHRS, CDR2 YFSETQ, per germline. The CDR3 runs to 16 residues. V gave up 0 bases and J gave up 2 bases; unmatched junction bases: 4. In DNA, the CDR3 is TGCGCCAGCAGCTTGGCTCCTAGCGGAAACACCGGGGAGCTGTTTTTT. This sequence encodes CASSLAPSGNTGELFF.

This clonotype was picked up one time. The CDR3 loop is CASTLGQGNSPLHF. CDR3 bases: TGTGCCAGCACCCTGGGACAGGGTAATTCACCCCTCCACTTT. The chain employs TRBV3-1 and TRBJ1-6; 9 bases are shared with TRBD1. The germline V gene has CDR1 LGHDT and CDR2 YNNKEL (reference sequence). The length of the CDR3 is 14 residues. V dropped 7 bases and J dropped 6; count of bases not matched to a gene: 4.

Ten or more counts support this clonotype. Written as DNA, the CDR3 is TGCAGTGCTAGAGGTCGTTTCTCTGGGGCCAACGTCCTGACTTTC. This translates into CSARGRFSGANVLTF. V and J are TRBV20-1 and TRBJ2-6; D is unresolved. The V end was cut by 1 base, the J end by 0 bases, with 7 bases between. The germline CDR1 and CDR2 sequences are DFQATT and SNEGSKA (reference sequence). The CDR3 consists of 15 residues.

This clonotype was seen at least ten times. The genes are TRBV20-1 and TRBJ2-1; TRBD1 matches at 11 bases. This CDR3 has 15 amino acids. In germline, CDR1 is DFQATT, CDR2 SNEGSKA (reference sequence). The V segment lost 5 bases and the J segment 4 bases; nucleotides outside the gene matches: 7. The CDR3 reads CSAGGGQGAYNEQFF. Here the CDR3 DNA reads TGCAGTGCTGGGGGAGGACAGGGGGCGTACAATGAGCAGTTCTTC.

The rearrangement links TRBV29-1 to TRBJ2-5, with a possible D match to TRBD1 (6 bases). V was shortened by 7 bases and J by 2 bases, with 14 bases between the two germline ends. The CDR3 spans 13 residues. Germline V gene lookup returns CDR1 SQVTM and CDR2 ANQGSEA. CDR3 protein: CSAVRQVQETQYF. CDR3 DNA: TGCAGCGCGGTACGACAGGTACAAGAGACCCAGTACTTC.

This chain joins TRBV20-1 and TRBJ2-2, with 8 bases fitting TRBD2. This CDR3 has 14 residues. Germline V gene lookup returns CDR1 DFQATT and CDR2 SNEGSKA (reference sequence). With 5 bases clipped from V and 6 bases from J, the junction kept 8 bases outside the gene matches. The CDR3 here is CSAPTGTSPGELFF. DNA of the CDR3: TGCAGTGCTCCGACGGGGACTAGTCCCGGGGAGCTGTTTTTT.

The chain recombines TRBV20-1 with TRBJ1-5; the match to TRBD1 covers 10 bases. With 3 bases clipped from V and 7 bases from J, the junction kept 6 bases outside the gene matches. The germline CDR1 and CDR2 sequences are DFQATT and SNEGSKA (reference sequence). This CDR3 has 14 amino acids. The CDR3 DNA sequence: TGCAGTGCTAGGAGGACAGGGGGACGACAGCCCCAGCATTTT. It codes for CSARRTGGRQPQHF.

The chain recombines TRBV29-1 with TRBJ2-4, with TRBD2 matching over 13 bases. V lost 7 bases, J lost 13 bases, and 10 bases stayed unmatched. The CDR3 extends over 13 amino acids. Germline CDR1 reads SQVTM; CDR2 reads ANQGSEA. The chain's CDR3 is CSAGTSGAQEQYF. CDR3 DNA: TGCAGCGCTGGGACTAGCGGGGCTCAAGAGCAGTACTTC.

V usage is TRBV19 and J usage is TRBJ1-5, with 8 bases matching TRBD1. CDR1 LNHDA and CDR2 SQIVND come from the germline V gene (reference sequence). The CDR3 spans 16 residues. V lost 6 bases and J lost 9; bases outside the gene matches: 16. The CDR3 DNA follows: TGTGCCAGTAGGACCATCGGGGACAGGACCCGTTCGCCCCAGCATTTT. It translates to CASRTIGDRTRSPQHF.

This clonotype showed up many times. DNA of the CDR3: TGCAGCGTGTCCTGGACAGGGGGCGAGGGGGATACGCAGTATTTT. Amino acids: CSVSWTGGEGDTQYF. This chain connects TRBV29-1 to TRBJ2-3; 11 positions match TRBD1. Unmatched junction bases numbered 11, after V lost 6 bases and J lost 6 bases. This CDR3 region has 15 residues. The germline V gene has CDR1 SQVTM and CDR2 ANQGSEA.

The chain couples TRBV7-9 to TRBJ2-1; D is tentatively TRBD1 or TRBD2 (5 bases each). The CDR3 consists of 12 residues. V lost 2 bases to trimming and J lost 15 bases, with 14 bases between them. The germline gives CDR1 SEHNR, CDR2 FQNEAQ (reference sequence). The CDR3 nucleotides read TGTGCCAGCAGCTTAAGGGACGGCGGTCGGTTCTTC. Translating gives CASSLRDGGRFF.

The CDR3 loop is CAISEALERSPLHF. The CDR3 DNA reads as TGTGCCATCAGTGAGGCGTTGGAGCGTTCACCCCTCCACTTT. The chain recombines TRBV10-3 with TRBJ1-6; D ambiguous. V was cut by 2 bases and J by 9 bases, with 11 bases left in between. There are 14 residues in the CDR3. The V gene's germline CDR1 is ENHRY and CDR2 SYGVKD.